These 11 T cell receptor beta chains were sequenced from one sample in a study of metastatic and nonmetastatic thyroid tumors. MiXCR re-clonotyped the PCR reads for TCRdb. Of 25,000 to 30,000 clones in the sample, roughly 25% are singletons; the top ten hold roughly 15%. Ahead of thyroid surgery, no patient had received treatment of any kind. Sequencing was performed on blood. These receptors were taken from a female donor with papillary thyroid cancer or a benign thyroid nodule (not recorded which). Some clones in this sample may be carry-over from other donors' samples.

Of note for this clone: This CDR3 is also generated by other DNA sequences in the sample. The genes are TRBV20-1 and TRBJ2-7; TRBD2 agrees at 8 bases. In germline, CDR1 is DFQATT, CDR2 SNEGSKA (reference sequence). The CDR3 runs 13 residues. With 6 bases clipped from V and 10 bases from J, the junction kept 14 bases outside the gene matches. The CDR3: CSAVVTSGFGQYF. In DNA, the CDR3 is TGCAGTGCGGTTGTTACTAGCGGATTTGGTCAGTACTTC.

This clone has just a few counts. This rearrangement joins TRBV12-3 or TRBV12-4 to TRBJ1-5, with D unclear. Trimming took 2 bases from V and 7 from J, leaving 9 bases between them. The CDR3 loop spans 13 amino acids. Here the CDR3 reads CASSLIEGQPQHF. In DNA form, the CDR3 reads TGTGCCAGCAGTTTAATCGAGGGACAGCCCCAGCATTTT.

This clone showed up just a few times. The junction departs from germline at one end; a sequencing error may be responsible. V gene TRBV7-2 combines with J gene TRBJ2-7; the D is unclear. The CDR3 has 15 amino acids. Germline CDR1 reads SGHTA; CDR2 reads FQGNSA. Here the CDR3 reads CASSLRQDIAYEQYF. CDR3 coding DNA: TGTGCCAGCAGCCTCCGACAAGATATTGCCTACGAGCAATACTTC.

This clone occurred many times. The V gene is TRBV5-1, the J gene TRBJ2-7; possible D gene TRBD1, 5 bases. Germline lookup yields CDR1 SGHRS and CDR2 YFSETQ. The V gene lost 0 bases and the J gene lost 2 bases, with 15 bases spanning the gap. The CDR3 consists of 16 residues. CDR3 loop: CASSLAGQGGPYEQYF. In DNA form, the CDR3 reads TGCGCCAGCAGCTTGGCGGGCCAGGGTGGGCCCTACGAGCAGTACTTC.

Ten or more counts support this clone. This chain uses TRBV7-3 with TRBJ2-1; 9 bases map to TRBD2. Per germline, CDR1 SGHTA and CDR2 FQGTGA. This CDR3 is 14 amino acids long. Germline trimming cut 5 bases from V and 8 bases from J; bases unmatched to any gene: 7. The CDR3 protein is CASSQGLARDEQFF. DNA for the CDR3: TGTGCCAGCAGCCAAGGACTAGCGAGGGATGAGCAGTTCTTC.

In regard to this clone: The germline gene is not matched at one end of the junction; a read error may be the cause. The V and J genes are TRBV6-1 and TRBJ1-5; a possible D gene is TRBD1 (5 bases). In germline, CDR1 is MNHNS, CDR2 SASEGT. The CDR3 covers 14 residues. DNA of the CDR3: TGTGCCAGCAGAGAGGACCAGGGTAGTCAGCACCAGCATTTT. Residues: CASREDQGSQHQHF.

Ten or more counts support this clone. J is TRBJ1-5 and V is TRBV6-2 or TRBV6-3; tentative D call: TRBD1 (6 bases). The germline V gene encodes CDR1 MNHEY and CDR2 SVGEGT. The CDR3 length is 18 residues. V was trimmed by 0 bases and J by 0 bases, leaving 15 bases between them. The DNA for the CDR3 is TGTGCCAGCAGTTACTCTTTGGACAGAGCTTATAGCAATCAGCCCCAGCATTTT. Translation gives CASSYSLDRAYSNQPQHF.

This clone was recorded at least ten times. This chain uses TRBV7-9 with TRBJ1-6; TRBD1 agrees at 9 bases. The germline V gene encodes CDR1 SEHNR and CDR2 FQNEAQ (reference sequence). V trimming: 6 bases; J trimming: 9 bases; junction bases outside the gene matches: 12. The CDR3 covers 16 residues. DNA for the CDR3: TGTGCCAGCAGGCCCCCGACGGGACAGGGAGGTTCACCCCTCCACTTT. Translated: CASRPPTGQGGSPLHF.

This clone has a count of ten or more. The chain has TRBV10-2 and TRBJ2-5; D is possibly TRBD2 (6 bases). Germline V gene sequence: CDR1 WSHSY, CDR2 SAAADI. V was clipped by 4 bases and J by 4 bases, with 19 bases between them. This CDR3 comprises 16 residues. The CDR3 sequence is CASSGGEQPFRETQYF. The CDR3 DNA reads as TGCGCCAGCAGTGGGGGGGAACAGCCATTTAGAGAGACCCAGTACTTC.

By share, this clone counts as medium-sized (0.01 to 0.1%). The chain has TRBV6-1 and TRBJ2-7; 7 positions agree with TRBD2. V dropped 5 bases and J dropped 9; count of bases not matched to a gene: 10. This CDR3 is 13 amino acids long. The V gene's germline CDR1 is MNHNS and CDR2 SASEGT. The CDR3 reads CASSSGGRRRQYF. The CDR3 nucleotides read TGTGCCAGCAGTTCCGGGGGGAGGCGGCGGCAGTACTTC.

This clone was seen many times. This chain connects TRBV2 to TRBJ2-4; TRBD2 agrees at 11 bases. The V segment lost 6 bases and the J segment 6 bases; nucleotides outside the gene matches: 4. CDR1 and CDR2 from the germline V gene are SNHLY and FYNNEI. The CDR3 spans 14 residues. This chain's CDR3 is CASSPGLAGNIQYF. CDR3 nucleotides: TGTGCCAGCAGCCCAGGACTAGCGGGAAACATTCAGTACTTC.